This T cell receptor beta chain was sequenced in a study of OX40 agonist ivuxolimab in advanced cancers. For the study at large: The study reported partial responses in three patients: one hepatocellular carcinoma, two cutaneous melanoma.

The method was immunoSEQ multiplex PCR; TCRdb's version includes in-frame clones alone and lacks a portion of them. The sample shows some 55,000 clones, more than 75% of them seen only once. V was shortened by 1 base and J by 3 bases, with 9 bases between the two germline ends. This CDR3 has 15 residues. Per germline, CDR1 KGHSH and CDR2 LQKENI. As to this clone: Its antigen remains unidentified.

Points from the study as a whole: The authors did not determine the antigen specificity of the expanded peripheral T cells. Clonal expansion from baseline to week 6 occurred in both CD4+ and CD8+ T cells.

Blood samples were obtained at baseline, cycle 4 day 1, and cycle 7 day 1. The sequence came from an adult with an advanced solid tumor such as melanoma, head and neck, liver or kidney cancer. The chain couples TRBV18 to TRBJ1-4; the D is unclear. This material consisted of CD4+ or CD8+ T cells sorted from blood, taken in a trial of the OX40 agonist ivuxolimab. CDR3 nucleotide sequence: TGTGCCAGCTCACCACAAAAGGGAGCTAATGAAAAACTGTTTTTT. It specifies CASSPQKGANEKLFF.